The T cell receptor (beta chain) under discussion was sequenced for a study of blood T cells in healthy people across ages. The CDR3 is made up of 16 amino acids. Losses at the gene ends were 4 bases for V and 4 bases for J; bases not matched to a gene: 10. Per germline, CDR1 SGHTA and CDR2 FQGNSA. This clonotype was counted a few times. Alongside a J-beta primer mix, a sample-barcoded 5' primer served in a second PCR lasting roughly 6 to 12 cycles. Each CDR3 protein is one row after TCRdb ran MiXCR on the 5' RACE reads. The data show 700,000 to 950,000 distinct CDR3 sequences, roughly 60% seen once. The sample was blood. The rearrangement uses TRBV7-2 and TRBJ2-1, with 7 bases matching TRBD2. The TCR originated in a man aged 30 to 39 in good health. For the CDR3, the DNA is TGTGCCAGCAGCTCCCATCGGGCGGGGGAGTACAATGAGCAGTTCTTC. Residues: CASSSHRAGEYNEQFF.